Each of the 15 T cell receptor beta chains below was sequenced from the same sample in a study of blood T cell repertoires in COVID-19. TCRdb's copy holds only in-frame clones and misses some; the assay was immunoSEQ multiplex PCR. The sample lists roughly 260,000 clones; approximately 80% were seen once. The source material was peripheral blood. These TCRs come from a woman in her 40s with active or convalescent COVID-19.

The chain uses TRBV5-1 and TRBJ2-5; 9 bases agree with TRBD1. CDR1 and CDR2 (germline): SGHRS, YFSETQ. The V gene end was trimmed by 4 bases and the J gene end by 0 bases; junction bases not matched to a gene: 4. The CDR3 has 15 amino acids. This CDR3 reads CASSDRTGDQETQYF. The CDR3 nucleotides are TGCGCCAGCAGCGACAGGACAGGGGACCAAGAGACCCAGTACTTC.

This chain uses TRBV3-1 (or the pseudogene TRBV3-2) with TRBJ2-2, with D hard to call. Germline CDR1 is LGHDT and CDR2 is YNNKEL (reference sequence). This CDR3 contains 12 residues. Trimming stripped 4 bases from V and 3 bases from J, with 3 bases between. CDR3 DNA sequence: TGTGCCAGCAGCCCATACACCGGGGAGCTGTTTTTT. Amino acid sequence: CASSPYTGELFF.

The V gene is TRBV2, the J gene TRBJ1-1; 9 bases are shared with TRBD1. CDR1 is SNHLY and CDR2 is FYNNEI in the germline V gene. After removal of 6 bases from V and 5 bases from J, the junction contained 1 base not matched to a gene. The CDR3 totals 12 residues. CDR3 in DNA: TGTGCCAGCAGGACAGGGGGGACTGAAGCTTTCTTT. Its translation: CASRTGGTEAFF.

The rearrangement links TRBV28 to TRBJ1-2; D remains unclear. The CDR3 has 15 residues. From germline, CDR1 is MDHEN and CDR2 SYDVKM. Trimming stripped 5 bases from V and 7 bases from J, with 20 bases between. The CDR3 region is CASSPTGYTNSGYTF. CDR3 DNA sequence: TGTGCCAGCAGTCCGACTGGGTATACCAATAGTGGCTACACCTTC.

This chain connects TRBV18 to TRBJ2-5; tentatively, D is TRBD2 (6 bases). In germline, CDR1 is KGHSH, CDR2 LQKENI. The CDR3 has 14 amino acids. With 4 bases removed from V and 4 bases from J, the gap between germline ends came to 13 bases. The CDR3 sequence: CASSQAPRGETQYF. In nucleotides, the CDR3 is TGTGCCAGCTCACAGGCCCCGCGGGGAGAGACCCAGTACTTC.

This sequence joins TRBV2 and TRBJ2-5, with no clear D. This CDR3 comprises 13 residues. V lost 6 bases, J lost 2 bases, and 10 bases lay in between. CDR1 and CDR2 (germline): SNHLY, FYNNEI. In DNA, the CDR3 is TGTGCCAGCAGCGTGTGGCGGCAAGAGACCCAGTACTTC. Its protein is CASSVWRQETQYF.

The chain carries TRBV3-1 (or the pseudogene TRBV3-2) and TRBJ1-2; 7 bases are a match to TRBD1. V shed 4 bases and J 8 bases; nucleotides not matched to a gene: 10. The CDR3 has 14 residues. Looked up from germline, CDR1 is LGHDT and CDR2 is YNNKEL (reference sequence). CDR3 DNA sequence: TGTGCCAGCAGCCCGGCGACAGGGTCGGGAGGCTACACCTTC. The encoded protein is CASSPATGSGGYTF.

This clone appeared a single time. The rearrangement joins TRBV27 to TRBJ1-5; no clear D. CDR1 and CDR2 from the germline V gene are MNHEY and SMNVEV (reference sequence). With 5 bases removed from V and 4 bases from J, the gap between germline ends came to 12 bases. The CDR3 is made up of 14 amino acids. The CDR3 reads CASSPRSRNQPQHF. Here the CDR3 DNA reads TGTGCCAGCAGTCCCCGGTCACGGAATCAGCCCCAGCATTTT.

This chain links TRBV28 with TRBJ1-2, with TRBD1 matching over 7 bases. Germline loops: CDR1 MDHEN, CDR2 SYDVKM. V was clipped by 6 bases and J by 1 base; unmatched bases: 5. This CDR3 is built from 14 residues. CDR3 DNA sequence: TGTGCCAGCAGACAGGGGTTTCTTAACTATGGCTACACCTTC. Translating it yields CASRQGFLNYGYTF.

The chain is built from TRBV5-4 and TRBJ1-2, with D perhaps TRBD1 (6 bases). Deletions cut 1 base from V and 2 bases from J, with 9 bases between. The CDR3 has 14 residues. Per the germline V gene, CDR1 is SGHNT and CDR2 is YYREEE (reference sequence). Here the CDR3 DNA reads TGTGCCAGCAGCTTGCCAGGGGAGAACTATGGCTACACCTTC. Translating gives CASSLPGENYGYTF.

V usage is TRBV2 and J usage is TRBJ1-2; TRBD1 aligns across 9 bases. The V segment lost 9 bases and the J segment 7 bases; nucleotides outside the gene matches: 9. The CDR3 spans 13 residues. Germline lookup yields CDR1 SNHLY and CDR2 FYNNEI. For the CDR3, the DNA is TGTGCCAGTACCCGGGACAGGGACCCTGGCTACACCTTC. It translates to CASTRDRDPGYTF.

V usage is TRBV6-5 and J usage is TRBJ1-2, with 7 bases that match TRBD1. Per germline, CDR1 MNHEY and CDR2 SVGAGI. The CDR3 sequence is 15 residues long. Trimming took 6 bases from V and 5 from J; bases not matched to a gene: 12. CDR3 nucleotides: TGTGCCAGCAGATCTCGGACAGGCGCTTGGTATGGCTACACCTTC. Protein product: CASRSRTGAWYGYTF.

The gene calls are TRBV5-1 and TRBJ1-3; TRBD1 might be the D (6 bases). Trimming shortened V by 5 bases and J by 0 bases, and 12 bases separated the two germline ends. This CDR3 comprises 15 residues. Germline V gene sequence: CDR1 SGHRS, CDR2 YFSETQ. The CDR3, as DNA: TGCGCCAGCAGAGGGGGGGCCCTCTCTGGAAACACCATATATTTT. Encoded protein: CASRGGALSGNTIYF.

The CDR3, as DNA: TGTGCCAGCGGGAACTACAATGAGCAGTTCTTC. This encodes CASGNYNEQFF. The chain uses TRBV10-3 and TRBJ2-1, with D possibly matching TRBD2 (6 bases). CDR1 is ENHRY and CDR2 is SYGVKD in the germline V gene. V shed 10 bases and J shed 3 bases, with 7 bases lying between them. CDR3 length equals 11 residues.

Written as DNA, the CDR3 is TGTGCCAGCAGTACGTCCGGGACAGAGGTCTATGGCTACACCTTC. It yields the protein CASSTSGTEVYGYTF. The rearrangement uses TRBV28 and TRBJ1-2, with 7 bases that match TRBD1. After removal of 5 bases from V and 4 bases from J, the junction contained 10 bases not matched to a gene. This CDR3 contains 15 residues. CDR1 MDHEN and CDR2 SYDVKM come from the germline V gene.